The 31 T cell receptor beta chains listed next were all sequenced from one sample in a study of shared clonotypes between healthy human individuals. The naive CD8 fraction comprised CD45RO-negative cells positively selected for CCR7 and excluded terminally differentiated effector memory CD45RA+ cells. Sequencing used immunoSEQ multiplex PCR; TCRdb keeps in-frame clones, though not all of them. This sample carries about 2.2 million clones, 93% of them seen once, and the ten largest clones take approximately 1.7%. The sequenced sample was naive CD8+ T cells from PBMCs. These receptors all stem from a man aged 18 to 30 in good health. Some clones in this sample may be carry-over from other donors' samples.

This rearrangement joins TRBV11-3 to TRBJ1-1; D ambiguous. Trimming cost V 4 bases and J 1 base, with 4 bases left between them. From germline, CDR1 is SGHNT and CDR2 YENEEA. The CDR3 consists of 12 residues. The CDR3 bases are TGTGCCAGCAGCTCTTGGAACACTGAAGCTTTCTTT. This translates into CASSSWNTEAFF.

V gene TRBV5-4 combines with J gene TRBJ1-2, with D unclear. The CDR3 contains 14 residues. V lost 5 bases and J 4 bases, leaving 15 bases between the germline ends. Per germline, CDR1 SGHNT and CDR2 YYREEE (reference sequence). The CDR3 region is CASSEGEWGYGYTF. The CDR3 DNA sequence: TGTGCCAGCAGTGAAGGCGAGTGGGGCTATGGCTACACCTTC. Full variable domain (missing parts from reference TRBV5-4 and TRBJ1-2): ETGVTQSPTHLIKTRGQQVTLRCSSQSGHNTVSWYQQALGQGPQFIFQYYREEENGRGNFPPRFSGLQFPNYSSELNVNALELDDSALYLCASSEGEWGYGYTFGSGTRLTVV.

The chain uses TRBV5-1 and TRBJ1-5, with a tentative D call TRBD1 (5 bases). This CDR3 has 15 amino acids. Germline lookup yields CDR1 SGHRS and CDR2 YFSETQ. Trimming stripped 0 bases from V and 4 bases from J, with 11 bases between. CDR3 coding DNA: TGCGCCAGCAGCTTGGAAGGGGTTAATAATCAGCCCCAGCATTTT. This gives the protein CASSLEGVNNQPQHF.

This chain links TRBV7-8 with TRBJ2-1; D not resolved. This CDR3 is 16 amino acids long. Trimming stripped 4 bases from V and 0 bases from J, with 13 bases between. Germline CDR1 is SGHVS and CDR2 is FQNEAQ. The CDR3 reads CASSWVETTSYNEQFF. The CDR3 DNA follows: TGTGCCAGCAGCTGGGTGGAGACCACCTCCTACAATGAGCAGTTCTTC.

This clone was picked up one time. The rearrangement uses TRBV7-9 and TRBJ1-2, with D tentatively TRBD1 (6 bases). Germline values: CDR1 SEHNR, CDR2 FQNEAQ (reference sequence). This CDR3 is built from 14 residues. V was pared by 5 bases and J by 7 bases, with 17 bases between. CDR3 loop: CASSPPWGRGGYTF. CDR3 DNA sequence: TGTGCCAGCAGCCCCCCGTGGGGGCGGGGTGGCTACACCTTC.

The count of this clone is one. The chain joins TRBV5-1 to TRBJ1-3; TRBD1 matches 7 bases. The J segment lost 4 bases and the V segment lost 4 bases, leaving 8 bases of the junction unmatched. Germline V CDR1 and CDR2: SGHRS, YFSETQ. CDR3 size: 15 residues. CDR3 region: CASSTKTGPGNTIYF. The CDR3 bases are TGCGCCAGCAGCACCAAGACAGGGCCCGGAAACACCATATATTTT.

The chain employs TRBV30 and TRBJ2-3; D remains ambiguous. Germline CDR1 and CDR2: GTSNPN and SVGIG (reference sequence). Trimming pared 4 bases from V and 4 bases from J, leaving 27 bases between. The CDR3 has 18 amino acids. As DNA, the CDR3 is TGTGCCTGGACCCGAACGGTGGTGTCCGCGGTGTTGGCAGATACGCAGTATTTT. As protein: CAWTRTVVSAVLADTQYF.

V and J are TRBV19 and TRBJ2-7; TRBD1 aligns across 11 bases. V lost 5 bases, J lost 3 bases, and 6 bases stayed unmatched. From germline, CDR1 is LNHDA and CDR2 SQIVND (reference sequence). This CDR3 is built from 15 residues. The CDR3 region has the DNA TGTGCCAGTAGTTCCTTCGGGACAGGGGGCTACGAGCAGTACTTC. It encodes CASSSFGTGGYEQYF.

The chain carries TRBV14 and TRBJ1-1; D remains ambiguous. V was clipped by 8 bases and J by 4 bases, with 20 bases between them. The CDR3 loop spans 15 amino acids. In germline, CDR1 is SGHDN, CDR2 FVKESK. The DNA of the CDR3 is TGTGCCAGCGGTCTTACCGTGGGTTTAGGCACTGAAGCTTTCTTT. It codes for CASGLTVGLGTEAFF. Full variable domain (missing parts from reference TRBV14 and TRBJ1-1): EAGVTQFPSHSVIEKGQTVTLRCDPISGHDNLYWYRRVMGKEIKFLLHFVKESKQDESGMPNNRFLAERTGGTYSTLKVQPAELEDSGVYFCASGLTVGLGTEAFFGQGTRLTVV.

The rearrangement uses TRBV6-5 and TRBJ2-7; 11 bases map to TRBD1. The CDR3 totals 14 residues. Germline assignment: CDR1 MNHEY and CDR2 SVGAGI. J lost 6 bases, V lost 6 bases, and 7 bases had no gene match. The CDR3 loop reads CASRETGTGGEQYF. DNA for the CDR3: TGTGCCAGCAGGGAAACCGGGACAGGGGGCGAGCAGTACTTC.

The chain is built from TRBV4-2 and TRBJ2-5, with 7 bases that match TRBD2. Per germline, CDR1 LGHNA and CDR2 YNFKEQ. The CDR3 totals 15 residues. J gave up 5 bases and V 0 bases, and 6 bases lay outside the gene matches. The CDR3 DNA is TGTGCCAGCAGCCAAGATCCACTAGCGCGGGAGACCCAGTACTTC. Translating gives CASSQDPLARETQYF.

The V call is TRBV4-1, the J call TRBJ1-1; D is uncertain. This CDR3 comprises 16 residues. Germline values: CDR1 MGHRA, CDR2 YSYEKL. Trimming stripped 1 base from V and 0 bases from J, with 12 bases between. The CDR3 sequence: CASSQVNGLLNTEAFF. Here the CDR3 DNA reads TGCGCCAGCAGCCAAGTAAATGGATTATTGAACACTGAAGCTTTCTTT.

This clone was picked up one time. J is TRBJ2-7 and V is TRBV6-1; D gene uncertain. V was cut by 0 bases and J by 7 bases, with 13 bases left in between. In germline, CDR1 is MNHNS, CDR2 SASEGT. This CDR3 comprises 14 residues. This chain's CDR3 is CASSEALFAPEQYF. The CDR3 DNA reads TGTGCCAGCAGTGAAGCGTTATTTGCTCCAGAGCAGTACTTC.

The chain has TRBV5-1 and TRBJ2-7; D is possibly TRBD1 or TRBD2 (5 bases each). The CDR3 contains 15 residues. V dropped 0 bases and J dropped 0 bases, with 10 bases sitting between them. Germline loops: CDR1 SGHRS, CDR2 YFSETQ. Written as DNA, the CDR3 is TGCGCCAGCAGCTTGGTAGCAGGGAGCTCCTACGAGCAGTACTTC. It encodes CASSLVAGSSYEQYF.

The chain couples TRBV19 to TRBJ2-7; the D is unclear. CDR1 is LNHDA, CDR2 SQIVND, per germline (reference sequence). Trimming took off 6 bases at V and 2 bases at J, with 14 bases between the two ends. This CDR3 comprises 14 residues. CDR3 nucleotide sequence: TGTGCCAGTAGGGATATAATACCCCCCTACGAGCAGTACTTC. It yields the protein CASRDIIPPYEQYF.

Here the CDR3 DNA reads TGTGCCAGCAGTTCTAGCGGGCCTGGGCTATACAATGAGCAGTTCTTC. Encoded protein: CASSSSGPGLYNEQFF. V usage is TRBV27 and J usage is TRBJ2-1, with 8 bases that match TRBD2. J lost 4 bases, V lost 4 bases, and 9 bases had no gene match. Germline V gives CDR1 MNHEY, CDR2 SMNVEV (reference sequence). There are 16 residues in the CDR3.

The chain employs TRBV4-2 and TRBJ1-3; D gene uncertain. The CDR3 totals 17 residues. Germline values: CDR1 LGHNA, CDR2 YNFKEQ. V lost 0 bases to trimming and J lost 0 bases, with 12 bases between them. The CDR3: CASSQDLSGLSGNTIYF. For the CDR3, the DNA is TGTGCCAGCAGCCAAGATCTGTCGGGCCTCTCTGGAAACACCATATATTTT.

V usage is TRBV28 and J usage is TRBJ2-4; D is tentatively TRBD1 or TRBD2 (5 bases each). Per germline, CDR1 MDHEN and CDR2 SYDVKM. The CDR3 loop spans 15 amino acids. Trimming took off 6 bases at V and 7 bases at J, with 19 bases between the two ends. Here the CDR3 reads CASRPRVRGANIQYF. The CDR3 DNA follows: TGTGCCAGCAGACCGAGGGTAAGGGGCGCGAACATTCAGTACTTC. Supplemented by reference TRBV28 and TRBJ2-4, the full variable domain reads DVKVTQSSRYLVKRTGEKVFLECVQDMDHENMFWYRQDPGLGLRLIYFSYDVKMKEKGDIPEGYSVSREKKERFSLILESASTNQTSMYLCASRPRVRGANIQYFGAGTRLSVL.

The chain joins TRBV4-1 to TRBJ1-2, with D perhaps TRBD1 (5 bases). The V end was cut by 2 bases, the J end by 4 bases, with 17 bases between. CDR3 size: 16 residues. From germline, CDR1 is MGHRA and CDR2 YSYEKL. CDR3 sequence reads: CASSQLTVLGAYGYTF. Written as DNA, the CDR3 is TGCGCCAGCAGCCAACTAACCGTCCTAGGGGCCTATGGCTACACCTTC.

This CDR3 reads CASSVLPPLGTEAFF. The CDR3 nucleotides read TGTGCCAGCAGTGTACTTCCACCGCTTGGCACTGAAGCTTTCTTT. The chain is built from TRBV25-1 and TRBJ1-1, with D unclear. CDR1 and CDR2 from the germline V gene are MGHDK and SYGVNS. Deletions cut 4 bases from V and 4 bases from J, with 16 bases between. CDR3 length: 15 residues.

This clone was seen just once. The chain recombines TRBV30 with TRBJ2-7, with 8 bases that match TRBD1. The CDR3 has 16 amino acids. CDR1 and CDR2 from the germline V gene are GTSNPN and SVGIG (reference sequence). V lost 0 bases and J lost 2; bases outside the gene matches: 9. CDR3 in amino acids: CAWSVYLEDRAYEQYF. The CDR3 nucleotides are TGTGCCTGGAGTGTATATTTGGAGGACAGGGCCTACGAGCAGTACTTC.

V is TRBV5-6 and J is TRBJ2-7; maybe TRBD1 (6 bases). Trimming took off 6 bases at V and 0 bases at J, with 13 bases between the two ends. The germline gives CDR1 SGHDT, CDR2 YYEEEE. The CDR3 extends over 14 amino acids. The DNA of the CDR3 is TGTGCCAGCAACGGACAGCGGAGCTCCTACGAGCAGTACTTC. Amino acids: CASNGQRSSYEQYF.

The chain is built from TRBV2 and TRBJ2-5, with a tentative D call TRBD1 (5 bases). The CDR3 is made up of 13 amino acids. V was pared by 5 bases and J by 3 bases, with 10 bases between. The V gene's germline CDR1 is SNHLY and CDR2 FYNNEI. The CDR3 region is CASSLDREETQYF. CDR3 in DNA: TGTGCCAGCAGTCTAGACAGAGAAGAGACCCAGTACTTC.

This clone was counted a single time. The J gene is TRBJ1-1, the V gene TRBV6-1; no definite D call. V was pared by 2 bases and J by 10 bases, with 20 bases between. The CDR3 spans 15 residues. The germline V gene encodes CDR1 MNHNS and CDR2 SASEGT. The CDR3 is CASSETPRLEIAAFF. CDR3 nucleotides: TGTGCCAGCAGTGAAACTCCCAGATTGGAGATCGCAGCTTTCTTT.

This chain connects TRBV28 to TRBJ2-7; 7 nucleotides align to TRBD2. The V and J ends lost 8 bases and 4 bases, in that order; junction bases with no gene match: 8. The CDR3 is made up of 13 amino acids. The germline gives CDR1 MDHEN, CDR2 SYDVKM. The CDR3, as DNA: TGTGCCAGCGGTACTAGCGAGGTTTACGAGCAGTACTTC. Translated, it gives CASGTSEVYEQYF.

In DNA form, the CDR3 reads TGTGCCAGCAATGCGGGAGGGCCAGCTGAGCAGTTCTTC. Translating it yields CASNAGGPAEQFF. The rearrangement joins TRBV27 to TRBJ2-1; 9 bases map to TRBD2. This CDR3 is built from 13 residues. J gave up 9 bases and V 7 bases, and 7 bases lay outside the gene matches. Germline V gene sequence: CDR1 MNHEY, CDR2 SMNVEV (reference sequence).

This clone appeared once. DNA of the CDR3: TGTGCCAGCTCAAGTTCCCCTGGATCAGGGAAACGCGAGCAGTACTTC. As protein: CASSSSPGSGKREQYF. J is TRBJ2-7 and V is TRBV27; D is perhaps TRBD1 (5 bases). The germline V gene has CDR1 MNHEY and CDR2 SMNVEV (reference sequence). V was clipped by 8 bases and J by 6 bases, with 26 bases between them. The CDR3 runs 16 residues.

The chain is built from TRBV19 and TRBJ2-3, with TRBD2 matching 7 bases. This CDR3 region has 14 residues. Germline V gives CDR1 LNHDA, CDR2 SQIVND (reference sequence). The trim removed 7 bases at V and 3 bases at J, leaving 7 bases unmatched. The CDR3 spells CASMSGGRTDTQYF. The CDR3 DNA reads TGTGCCAGTATGTCGGGCGGGAGAACAGATACGCAGTATTTT.

V gene TRBV7-9 combines with J gene TRBJ1-2; the D gene is possibly TRBD1 (6 bases). CDR3 length equals 14 residues. The germline V gene has CDR1 SEHNR and CDR2 FQNEAQ (reference sequence). Trimming removed 7 bases from V and 5 bases from J, with 17 bases in between. The DNA of the CDR3 is TGTGCCAGCACCCTAGGGGGGGCCGGGTATGGCTACACCTTC. Amino acids: CASTLGGAGYGYTF.

This clone was seen a single time. The V gene is TRBV6-6, the J gene TRBJ2-4; 11 bases align to TRBD2. The germline CDR1 and CDR2 sequences are MNHNY and SVGAGI (reference sequence). This CDR3 spans 14 amino acids. The V and J ends lost 6 bases and 7 bases, in that order; junction bases with no gene match: 5. For the CDR3, the DNA is TGTGCCAGCAGAACTAGCGGGAGTGGTAACATTCAGTACTTC. This gives the protein CASRTSGSGNIQYF.

This clone was seen a handful of times. The rearrangement links TRBV28 to TRBJ2-3, with D perhaps TRBD1 or TRBD2 (5 bases each). V lost 5 bases, J lost 2 bases, and 23 bases lay in between. The CDR3 totals 18 residues. CDR1 is MDHEN, CDR2 SYDVKM, per germline. The CDR3 nucleotides are TGTGCCAGCAGTCCCGGGATGGGGACGCCAATATACACAGATACGCAGTATTTT. As protein: CASSPGMGTPIYTDTQYF. The variable domain in full, with the rest retrieved from reference TRBV28 and TRBJ2-3, is DVKVTQSSRYLVKRTGEKVFLECVQDMDHENMFWYRQDPGLGLRLIYFSYDVKMKEKGDIPEGYSVSREKKERFSLILESASTNQTSMYLCASSPGMGTPIYTDTQYFGPGTRLTVL.